In its sample, the clone carrying this T cell receptor beta chain was seen many times. What it binds is unknown. The data derive from a study of Ad26.COV2.S vaccination and SARS-CoV-2 variants. Whole-study results and caveats: People given the vaccine had a wider spike-specific TCR breadth than placebo recipients did. For non-spike TCRs, breadth in vaccine recipients resembled that in placebo recipients.

Here immunoSEQ multiplex PCR was the method, and the copy in TCRdb shows in-frame clones only, minus some. The repertoire holds roughly 300,000 clones, with about 85% as singletons. The sample's treatment: 19 received Ad26.COV2.S at low or high dose, single or two shots; about 5 received placebo; per-sample allocation not given. It was on day 63 after the first vaccine or placebo injection that samples were taken. An Ad26 vector expressing Wuhan-strain SARS-CoV-2 spike served as the vaccine. With 2 bases removed from V and 6 bases from J, the gap between germline ends came to 11 bases. The CDR3 loop spans 12 amino acids. Germline values: CDR1 GTSNPN, CDR2 SVGIG (reference sequence).

The receptor comes from a person aged 18 to 65 who received the Ad26.COV2.S COVID-19 vaccine or a placebo. The chain carries TRBV30 and TRBJ2-7; D gene ambiguous. The sequenced sample was peripheral blood, obtained in a trial of Ad26.COV2.S vaccine versus placebo. The chain's CDR3 is CAWSPRLSEQYF. The CDR3 nucleotides read TGTGCCTGGAGTCCCAGACTTTCCGAGCAGTACTTC.